This T cell receptor beta chain is drawn from a study of cytomegalovirus exposure and HLA in healthy donors (dated by TCRdb to about 2017). About the investigation overall: According to an earlier analysis of 587 of the donors, about 190 million T cells yielded roughly 110 million unique TCR beta sequences and 250 to 350 Gb of sequence data. Besides the first cohort of 666 subjects, a separate validation cohort made up of over 95 different subjects was used. Rather than drawing on any new phenotypic data, the later analysis identified candidate immune exposures from TCR beta sequences and the way those sequences occurred across donors. All discovery cohort repertoires had been generated using a single sequencing platform. About five DR-DQ haplotypes were treated as single units for association and clustering because of strong linkage in the cohort. The study profiled the T cell repertoires of around 700 subjects by immunosequencing and related them to cytomegalovirus serostatus. High-throughput TCR immunosequencing, statistical association of individual TCRs with disease status, and machine learning were combined to predict cytomegalovirus infection status. Among the roughly 370 genotyped donors, around 79% belonged to the genetic ancestry cluster associated with self-reported Caucasian donors. Among roughly 400 genotyped donors of the cohort, an average of around 240,000 unique TCR beta nucleotide sequences was sequenced per donor, of which about 18% were non-productive. The aim of the study was to test whether cataloging public T cell receptors could identify signatures of past pathogen exposure. In a later analysis, previously published TCR beta repertoires from about 640 donors were re-analyzed and high-resolution HLA genotyping was added so that TCR occurrence patterns could be studied. Both class I and class II loci were covered by HLA typing, at four-digit resolution. Donor age, sex, ethnicity and CMV serostatus were compiled alongside the repertoire data. An earlier analysis of fewer than 700 of the donors applied high-throughput TCR beta sequencing to assess whether each TCR beta V gene segment acted as functional or pseudogenic. Around 320 gigabases of sequencing data and some 85 million unique TCR sequences were included in an early release covering about 600 HLA-typed donors. In a later genetic analysis, genome-wide SNP genotypes for 398 of the 666 donors were used, and that subset was treated as a discovery cohort. Typing coverage differed by locus: A, B, C, DRB1 and DQB1 were typed in about 629-640 donors, DQA1 in 500 to 550, DPA1 in around 600, and DPB1 in approximately 450. Findings and caveats that apply to the study as a whole: The classifier was reported to diagnose cytomegalovirus status with high specificity and sensitivity in both the original cohort and the validation cohort. A later analysis associated approximately 17,000 TCR beta sequences with specific HLA alleles at a false discovery rate of 0.05. In a later analysis, TCR association rates were found to vary across HLA loci, with the most associated TCRs seen for DRB1 alleles and the fewest for HLA-C alleles. The earlier analysis of around 600 of the donors excluded roughly 17 rarely observed V segments, including chromosome 9 orphons, because counts were too low. According to a later analysis, parvovirus B19, influenza, CMV and Epstein-Barr virus appeared linked to several top co-occurrence clusters. Most TCR sequences were observed very rarely across donors, whereas some public TCRs were present in many individuals. The sequencing pipeline was judged likely to have produced a cluster of highly shared sequence variants as a technical artifact. An association between a missense DCLRE1C variant and V-gene and J-gene trimming of TCR beta chains was found in a later genetic analysis and replicated in an independent cohort. Compared with equally common non-associated chains, HLA-associated TCR beta chains in a later analysis were more clonally expanded and had lower generation probabilities. Correlated functional status among segregating V segments might reflect linkage disequilibrium, but an unknown experimental factor could not be ruled out. In vitro tests confirmed that a few of the cytomegalovirus-associated TCR beta chains recognize cytomegalovirus antigens. A further reported finding was that TCR beta sequences accurately predicted the HLA-A and HLA-B alleles for most subjects in the first cohort. Compared with the 666-donor mean, donors in an Asian-associated ancestry cluster had fewer N-insertions in productive TCRs, according to a later genetic analysis. The study listed approximately 150 TCR beta chains as associated with cytomegalovirus. The cohort was sequenced for TCR beta chains only, and without alpha or paired-chain data the features that could be detected were limited. An earlier analysis of approximately 530 of the donors showed that most TCR beta V segments appeared in productive rearrangements either about 90% or about 30% of the time, which broadly matched IMGT annotations. A later analysis found that most CMV-associated TCR beta chains appeared HLA-restricted, with HLA associations seemingly driven largely by CMV exposure. CMV serostatus was the only immune exposure information available for the cohort. The authors suggested that the approach could potentially be generalized to other disease states and immunological phenotypes. Presence/absence analyses assumed roughly uniform sequencing depth across donors, an assumption that may not hold. When HLA alleles, especially DR and DQ, strongly co-occurred, TCR associations were difficult to assign to individual alleles. Because some donors lacked HLA typing at each locus, the association tests relied only on the typed subset.

About this clone: Its antigen is unknown. No quality values exist for individual bases; no much larger clone is one base distant.

Library construction relied on the immunoSEQ multiplex PCR assay. A mixture of 60 forward primers for TCR Vbeta segments and 13 reverse primers for TCR Jbeta segments was used in the multiplex PCR. A multiplex PCR assay on genomic DNA amplified the CDR3 region of rearranged TCR beta genes. On the Illumina HiSeq System, the amplified TCR beta libraries were sequenced as 87-base-pair reads. The authors processed their data as follows. In a later analysis, roughly 80 million unique TCR beta chains were counted across the roughly 610 repertoires, and around 11 million of these chains were shared by at least two donors. Raw reads were error-corrected and collapsed into unique sequences with a nearest-neighbor algorithm that merged closely related sequences to remove PCR and sequencing errors. To assign V, D and J gene segments, CDR3 sequences were aligned to IMGT reference sequences. Each retained sequence needed at least a six-nucleotide match to both a V gene segment and a J gene segment. Rearrangements were classified as productive when the CDR3 lacked stop codons and remained in frame with V and J, and all other rearrangements were classified as non-productive. Following IMGT convention, CDR3 was defined as the stretch from the second conserved V-encoded cysteine up to the conserved J-encoded phenylalanine. Sequences without an unambiguous match to a single V gene segment were excluded from the earlier analysis of a few hundred of the donors. In an earlier analysis of a few hundred of the donors, V segments were called functional above 56.7% productive rearrangements and were called segregating when the between-donor standard deviation exceeded 5%. A statistical classification framework was developed to diagnose cytomegalovirus status using the catalog of TCR beta chain sequences. In a later analysis, V and J genes were assigned by comparing TCR nucleotide sequences against IMGT/GENE-DB human TR gene sequences. Using the TCRdist pipeline, a later analysis assigned CDR3 sequences along with most-parsimonious VDJ recombination scenarios. A later analysis defined each TCR beta chain by its CDR3 amino acid sequence plus V-gene family, and excluded reads lacking a unique V-gene family. As a way to deal with suspected cross-contamination and a sequencing artifact, a later analysis dropped approximately 590 nucleotide sequences that were highly shared and had low generation probability. For each public chain, a later analysis derived a clonal expansion index from normalized ranks of inferred template counts within each repertoire. In a later analysis, generation probabilities were computed using a VDJ recombination model fitted to out-of-frame rearrangements, and the results were checked against IGoR. Hypergeometric tests were used in a later analysis to score TCR-TCR, TCR-HLA and TCR-CMV co-occurrence, with a repertoire-size bias correction applied to the TCR pairs. False discovery rates were estimated in a later analysis by permuting HLA or CMV assignments 20 times. In a later analysis, co-occurring TCRs were grouped with DBSCAN, and TCRdist sequence similarity was added when clustering was performed within HLA-allele-positive subsets. For co-occurrence clustering, repertoires with fewer than 30,000 or more than 120,000 public chains were excluded, along with roughly 5 repertoires with anomalous nucleotide sharing. TCRdb limited this immuneACCESS table to in-frame rearrangements with V and J called. A share of clones is missing; checked studies link under half to unresolved V genes, and the rest is unexplained. The DNA was the basis for D and trimming; V, J and clone size are from that table. This sample has approximately 190,000 clones in its table, and roughly four fifths of those were observed once. 2% to 2.5% of the sample belongs to the ten largest clones.

In total, over 600 healthy bone marrow donors made up the cohort. At the time of sampling, every cohort member was nominally healthy, though immune exposures that went unrecorded were likely present. The donor was CMV seropositive and was included in the group of approximately 310 seropositive cohort members. Every donor gave a peripheral blood sample, and the peripheral blood mononuclear cells from that sample were used for TCR beta sequencing. Genomic DNA extraction from the blood cell samples was performed with the Qiagen DNeasy Blood Extraction Kit. Source material: PBMCs. The sequence came from a woman in her 30s in good health and CMV-seropositive.

The CDR3 in this case is CASSLTSGTGELFF. At the DNA level, the sequence is TGCGCCAGCAGCTTGACTAGCGGGACCGGGGAGCTGTTTTTT. The chain employs TRBV5-1 and TRBJ2-2; 9 central bases correspond to TRBD2. The germline V gene encodes CDR1 SGHRS and CDR2 YFSETQ. Germline trimming: 1 base from V, 5 bases from J; junction bases outside gene matches: 0. From its cysteine to its phenylalanine, the CDR3 spans 14 amino acids. Just CDR3 DNA is preserved here, 42 bases in frame from base 1. When the CDR3 is completed using the reference TRBV5-1 and TRBJ2-2 genes on either side, the full variable domain is KAGVTQTPRYLIKTRGQQVTLSCSPISGHRSVSWYQQTPGQGLQFLFEYFSETQRNKGNFPGRFSGRQFSNSRSEMNVSTLELGDSALYLCASSLTSGTGELFFGEGSRLTVL.